This entry lists 28 T cell receptor beta chains sequenced from one sample in a study of monozygotic twins with inflammatory bowel disease. TCRdb derives one entry per CDR3 protein from the 5' RACE reads, leaving out DNA. The listing contains approximately 400,000 distinct CDR3 sequences. Sequences were obtained from blood. These receptors came from a human donor with ulcerative colitis or Crohn's disease, or a healthy co-twin of an affected twin (not recorded which).

The gene calls are TRBV15 and TRBJ2-1. The V gene's germline CDR1 is LNHNV and CDR2 YYDKDF (reference sequence). CDR3 size: 12 residues. CDR3 in amino acids: CATRSAYNEQFF.

The chain uses TRBV27 and TRBJ2-7; without DNA, the TCRdb call of TRBD1 cannot be checked. This CDR3 is built from 15 residues. Germline V gene sequence: CDR1 MNHEY, CDR2 SMNVEV (reference sequence). This CDR3 reads CASSQGQGSSYEQYF.

V and J are TRBV28 and TRBJ2-7; the D gene TCRdb calls, TRBD2, cannot be checked with no DNA. The CDR3 spans 14 residues. The germline V gene has CDR1 MDHEN and CDR2 SYDVKM. The CDR3 here is CASSPRGPIVEQYF.

The chain's CDR3 is CASSSRGGGNTEAFF. This chain joins TRBV7-3 and TRBJ1-1; there is no DNA to check the TCRdb D call of TRBD1. Per germline, CDR1 SGHTA and CDR2 FQGTGA. This CDR3 is built from 15 residues. The whole variable domain, filled in from reference TRBV7-3 and TRBJ1-1, reads GAGVSQTPSNKVTEKGKYVELRCDPISGHTALYWYRQSLGQGPEFLIYFQGTGAADDSGLPNDRFFAVRPEGSVSTLKIQRTERGDSAVYLCASSSRGGGNTEAFFGQGTRLTVV.

The chain is built from TRBV20-1 and TRBJ2-3; the TRBD2 assignment by TCRdb is unverifiable without DNA. CDR3 length: 17 amino acids. Per germline, CDR1 DFQATT and CDR2 SNEGSKA (reference sequence). CDR3 amino acids: CSAGTSGGRFSTDTQYF.

The genes are TRBV5-8 and TRBJ2-7; TCRdb lists TRBD1, though no DNA is available to test this call. The CDR3 totals 15 residues. The germline V gene encodes CDR1 SGHTS and CDR2 YDEGEE. The CDR3 spells CASSPIPGSAYEQYF.

V is TRBV5-1 and J is TRBJ2-1. Per the germline V gene, CDR1 is SGHRS and CDR2 is YFSETQ. The CDR3 covers 17 residues. CDR3 sequence: CASSLAGLGASYNEQFF.

The chain combines TRBV6-1 with TRBJ2-1; TCRdb reports TRBD2, a call that lacks DNA to check it against. The V gene's germline CDR1 is MNHNS and CDR2 SASEGT. The CDR3 sequence is 19 residues long. The CDR3 sequence is CASSAGGLAGSQGYNEQFF.

This sequence joins TRBV5-4 and TRBJ2-3. Germline V gene data show CDR1 as SGHNT and CDR2 as YYREEE (reference sequence). The CDR3 length is 15 residues. CDR3 residues: CASSLGPGGVDTQYF.

The chain is built from TRBV27 and TRBJ2-7. This CDR3 comprises 15 residues. Germline assignment: CDR1 MNHEY and CDR2 SMNVEV (reference sequence). CDR3 in amino acids: CASSLSTGRSYEQYF.

CDR3 in amino acids: CASSLVGLYGYTF. V usage is TRBV12-3 or TRBV12-4 and J usage is TRBJ1-2. The CDR3 has 13 residues.

The rearrangement joins TRBV4-2 to TRBJ1-5; the TCRdb D gene call, TRBD1, has no DNA to confirm it. The CDR3 runs to 19 residues. Germline assignment: CDR1 LGHNA and CDR2 YNFKEQ. CDR3: CASSQDPFGQTTRYQPQHF.

The chain combines TRBV6-6 with TRBJ2-1; lacking DNA, the TRBD1 call made by TCRdb goes unchecked. The germline V gene encodes CDR1 MNHNY and CDR2 SVGAGI (reference sequence). This CDR3 is 14 amino acids long. CDR3 loop: CASSYSGGHNEQFF.

The V call is TRBV19, the J call TRBJ1-2; lacking DNA, the TRBD1 call made by TCRdb goes unchecked. Germline V lookup: CDR1 LNHDA, CDR2 SQIVND (reference sequence). This CDR3 region has 15 residues. The CDR3 here is CASALGADGIGGYTF.

The V and J genes are TRBV12-3 or TRBV12-4 and TRBJ1-1. This CDR3 is 16 amino acids long. The CDR3 loop is CASSLEGLLKNTEAFF.

The chain carries TRBV9 and TRBJ1-2; the TRBD1 assignment by TCRdb is unverifiable without DNA. The CDR3 extends over 18 amino acids. Germline CDR1 and CDR2: SGDLS and YYNGEE. CDR3 residues: CASSVGIGTGGITYGYTF. Combining the CDR3 with reference TRBV9 and TRBJ1-2 gives the whole variable domain DSGVTQTPKHLITATGQRVTLRCSPRSGDLSVYWYQQSLDQGLQFLIQYYNGEERAKGNILERFSAQQFPDLHSELNLSSLELGDSALYFCASSVGIGTGGITYGYTFGSGTRLTVV.

The rearrangement joins TRBV4-2 to TRBJ2-2; TCRdb returns TRBD2, unconfirmable since there is no DNA. The germline CDR1 and CDR2 sequences are LGHNA and YNFKEQ. The CDR3 has 15 residues. CDR3 sequence: CASSHTGLWDGELFF.

The chain uses TRBV6-5 and TRBJ2-1; TCRdb designates TRBD1, a call that cannot be tested without DNA. Germline V CDR1 and CDR2: MNHEY, SVGAGI. The CDR3 totals 13 residues. The CDR3 reads CASSYGAYNEQFF.

J is TRBJ2-1 and V is TRBV4-2; there is no DNA to check the TCRdb D call of TRBD2. Germline CDR1 is LGHNA and CDR2 is YNFKEQ. This CDR3 is built from 14 residues. The CDR3 loop reads CASSRRLAGGEQFF.

V is TRBV15 and J is TRBJ1-5. Germline V CDR1 and CDR2: LNHNV, YYDKDF (reference sequence). This CDR3 is built from 12 residues. The CDR3 is CATSRDQQPQHF. Drawing the rest from reference TRBV15 and TRBJ1-5, the complete variable domain is DAMVIQNPRYQVTQFGKPVTLSCSQTLNHNVMYWYQQKSSQAPKLLFHYYDKDFNNEADTPDNFQSRRPNTSFCFLDIRSPGLGDTAMYLCATSRDQQPQHFGDGTRLSIL.

The chain links TRBV3-1 to TRBJ1-3. Per the germline V gene, CDR1 is LGHDT and CDR2 is YNNKEL (reference sequence). The CDR3 is 14 residues long. The CDR3 sequence: CASRGLTSGNTIYF.

The chain combines TRBV25-1 with TRBJ2-1; TCRdb's assignment of TRBD2 cannot be checked, as there is no DNA. The germline CDR1 and CDR2 sequences are MGHDK and SYGVNS. This CDR3 is built from 19 residues. The CDR3 reads CASSEPQGRGTSGYNEQFF. Looking up the rest from reference TRBV25-1 and TRBJ2-1 gives the full variable domain: EADIYQTPRYLVIGTGKKITLECSQTMGHDKMYWYQQDPGMELHLIHYSYGVNSTEKGDLSSESTVSRIRTEHFPLTLESARPSHTSQYLCASSEPQGRGTSGYNEQFFGPGTRLTVL.

This rearrangement joins TRBV2 to TRBJ2-5; TCRdb calls TRBD2, which cannot be checked without DNA. Germline-derived CDR1 and CDR2 are SNHLY and FYNNEI. This CDR3 is 13 amino acids long. The CDR3 loop is CASRGLAGETQYF.

The chain is built from TRBV14 and TRBJ2-5; no DNA is available, so the TRBD1 call from TCRdb remains unchecked. The germline gives CDR1 SGHDN, CDR2 FVKESK. The CDR3 runs 15 residues. This CDR3 reads CASSTSQRHWGTQYF. The complete variable domain, with remaining parts taken from reference TRBV14 and TRBJ2-5, reads EAGVTQFPSHSVIEKGQTVTLRCDPISGHDNLYWYRRVMGKEIKFLLHFVKESKQDESGMPNNRFLAERTGGTYSTLKVQPAELEDSGVYFCASSTSQRHWGTQYFGPGTRLLVL.

The rearrangement uses TRBV2 and TRBJ2-7; checking the TCRdb D call of TRBD1 is not possible without DNA. In germline, CDR1 is SNHLY, CDR2 FYNNEI. The CDR3 length is 12 residues. CDR3: CASQGQTYEQYF.

This chain links TRBV6-1 with TRBJ2-7; TCRdb designates TRBD1, a call that cannot be tested without DNA. CDR1 is MNHNS, CDR2 SASEGT, per germline. This CDR3 has 17 amino acids. CDR3: CASSEALGQQFGAEQYF.

The chain employs TRBV2 and TRBJ1-1. Germline CDR1 is SNHLY and CDR2 is FYNNEI. The CDR3 is made up of 15 amino acids. The CDR3 is CASSEESGESSEAFF. Complete variable domain (other parts from reference TRBV2 and TRBJ1-1): EPEVTQTPSHQVTQMGQEVILRCVPISNHLYFYWYRQILGQKVEFLVSFYNNEISEKSEIFDDQFSVERPDGSNFTLKIRSTKLEDSAMYFCASSEESGESSEAFFGQGTRLTVV.

The CDR3 loop reads CASSLAPGGTYEQYF. The V call is TRBV7-6, the J call TRBJ2-7; there is no DNA to check the TCRdb D call of TRBD1. Germline lookup yields CDR1 SGHVS and CDR2 FNYEAQ. The CDR3 is made up of 15 amino acids.